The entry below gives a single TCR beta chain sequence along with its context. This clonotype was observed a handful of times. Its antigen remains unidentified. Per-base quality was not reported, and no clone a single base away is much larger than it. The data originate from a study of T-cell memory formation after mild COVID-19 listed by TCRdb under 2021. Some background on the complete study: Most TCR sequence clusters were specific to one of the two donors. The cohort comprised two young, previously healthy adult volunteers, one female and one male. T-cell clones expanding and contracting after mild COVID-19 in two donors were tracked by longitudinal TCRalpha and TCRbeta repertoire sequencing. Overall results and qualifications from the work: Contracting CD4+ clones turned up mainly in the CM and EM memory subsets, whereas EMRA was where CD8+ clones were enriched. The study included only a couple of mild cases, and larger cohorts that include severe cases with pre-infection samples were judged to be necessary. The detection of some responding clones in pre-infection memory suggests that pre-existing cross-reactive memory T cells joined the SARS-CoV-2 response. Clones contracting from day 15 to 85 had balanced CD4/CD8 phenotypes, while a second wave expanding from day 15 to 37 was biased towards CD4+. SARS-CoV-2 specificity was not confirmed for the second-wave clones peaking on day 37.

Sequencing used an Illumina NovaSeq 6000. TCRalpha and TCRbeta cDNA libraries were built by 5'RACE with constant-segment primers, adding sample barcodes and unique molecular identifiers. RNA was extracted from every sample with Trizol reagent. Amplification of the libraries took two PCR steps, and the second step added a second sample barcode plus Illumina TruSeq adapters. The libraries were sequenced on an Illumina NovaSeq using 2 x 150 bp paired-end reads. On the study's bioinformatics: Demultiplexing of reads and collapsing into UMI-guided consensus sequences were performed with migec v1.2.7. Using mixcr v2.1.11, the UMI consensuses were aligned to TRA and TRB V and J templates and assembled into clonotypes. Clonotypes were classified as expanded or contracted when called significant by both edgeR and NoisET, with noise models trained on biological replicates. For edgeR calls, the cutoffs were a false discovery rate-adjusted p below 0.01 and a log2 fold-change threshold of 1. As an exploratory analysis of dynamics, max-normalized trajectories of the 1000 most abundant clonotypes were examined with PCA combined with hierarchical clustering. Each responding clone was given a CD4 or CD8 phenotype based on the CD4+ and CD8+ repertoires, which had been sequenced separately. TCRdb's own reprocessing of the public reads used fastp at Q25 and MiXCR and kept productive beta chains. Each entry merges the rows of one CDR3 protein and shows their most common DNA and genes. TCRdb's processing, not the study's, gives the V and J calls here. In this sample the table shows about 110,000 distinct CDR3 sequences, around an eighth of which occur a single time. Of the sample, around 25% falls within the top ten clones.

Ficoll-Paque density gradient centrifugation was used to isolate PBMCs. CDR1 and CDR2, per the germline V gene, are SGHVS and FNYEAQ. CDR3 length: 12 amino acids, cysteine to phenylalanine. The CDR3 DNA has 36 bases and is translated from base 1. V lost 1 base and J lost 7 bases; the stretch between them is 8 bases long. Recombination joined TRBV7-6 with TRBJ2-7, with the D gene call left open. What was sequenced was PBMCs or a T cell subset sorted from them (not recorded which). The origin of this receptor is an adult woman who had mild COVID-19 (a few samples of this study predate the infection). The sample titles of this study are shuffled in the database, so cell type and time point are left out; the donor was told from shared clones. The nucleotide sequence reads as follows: TGTGCCAGCAGCTTAGACTCCCTGGAGCAGTACTTC. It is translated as CASSLDSLEQYF.